This T cell receptor beta chain stems from a study of blood T cell repertoires in COVID-19. The CDR3 totals 15 residues. CDR1 and CDR2 from the germline V gene are SGHTA and FQGNSA. With 2 bases clipped from V and 3 bases from J, the junction kept 5 bases outside the gene matches. The repertoire was sequenced with immunoSEQ multiplex PCR; TCRdb's copy has only in-frame clones and lacks some. This sample has 190,000 or so clones; about 80% occur once, and the top ten carry 6.9%. The sequenced sample consisted of peripheral blood. The chain links TRBV7-2 to TRBJ2-7; 9 nucleotides align to TRBD1. The clonotype was recovered from a human donor with acute or convalescent COVID-19. The donor label of this sample is uncertain. The CDR3 DNA sequence: TGTGCCAGCAGCTTAAGAACAGGGGGCAACTACGAGCAGTACTTC. Its protein is CASSLRTGGNYEQYF.